This entry lists 9 T cell receptor beta chains sequenced from one sample in a study of PD-1 blockade in classical Hodgkin lymphoma. All patients experienced relapse after autologous stem cell transplantation, and brentuximab vedotin exposure was variable. TCRdb's copy holds only in-frame clones and misses some; the assay was immunoSEQ multiplex PCR. The top ten clones hold 20% to 25% of a sample with around 13,000 clones, around nine tenths of them seen once. The sequenced sample was peripheral blood mononuclear cells (PBMCs), obtained at baseline. The receptors come from a human donor with classical Hodgkin lymphoma.

This sequence joins TRBV30 and TRBJ2-1; D not resolved. V was trimmed by 0 bases and J by 4 bases, leaving 7 bases between them. CDR3 size: 13 residues. The germline V gene encodes CDR1 GTSNPN and CDR2 SVGIG (reference sequence). CDR3 nucleotides: TGTGCCTGGAGTGTACTTCAGTACAATGAGCAGTTCTTC. This encodes CAWSVLQYNEQFF.

This rearrangement joins TRBV15 to TRBJ2-3; 11 bases are a match to TRBD2. This CDR3 has 15 amino acids. Germline V CDR1 and CDR2: LNHNV, YYDKDF (reference sequence). With 3 bases clipped from V and 3 bases from J, the junction kept 2 bases outside the gene matches. The CDR3 region is CATSSGTSGTDTQYF. DNA for the CDR3: TGTGCCACCAGCAGCGGGACTAGCGGAACAGATACGCAGTATTTT.

The chain combines TRBV7-7 with TRBJ1-6; unclear D gene. CDR1 is SSHAT and CDR2 is FNYEAQ in the germline V gene (reference sequence). The CDR3 runs 13 residues. The V end lost 5 bases, the J end lost 6 bases, and 8 bases lay between the germline ends. The DNA for the CDR3 is TGTGCCAGCAGCGTCGACGGTAATTCACCCCTCCACTTT. This encodes CASSVDGNSPLHF.

The rearrangement links TRBV11-2 to TRBJ1-1; D remains ambiguous. The ends were cut back, 0 bases at V and 1 base at J, with 3 bases in the middle. CDR1 SGHAT and CDR2 FQNNGV come from the germline V gene. The CDR3 totals 13 residues. CDR3 sequence (DNA): TGTGCCAGCAGCTTAGATCGGAACACTGAAGCTTTCTTT. Protein: CASSLDRNTEAFF.

The V gene is TRBV7-6, the J gene TRBJ2-1, with TRBD2 as a possible D gene (6 bases). Germline CDR1 is SGHVS and CDR2 is FNYEAQ. The V and J ends lost 3 bases and 9 bases respectively, with 9 bases between them. CDR3 length: 12 residues. The CDR3 spells CASSFLATEQFF. The DNA of the CDR3 is TGTGCCAGCAGCTTTCTAGCGACTGAGCAGTTCTTC.

This chain joins TRBV30 and TRBJ2-3, with TRBD1 matching over 8 bases. The germline V gene encodes CDR1 GTSNPN and CDR2 SVGIG (reference sequence). The CDR3 totals 14 residues. Trimming cost V 5 bases and J 0 bases; bases outside gene matches: 4. Here the CDR3 reads CAWRRGLSTDTQYF. Here the CDR3 DNA reads TGTGCCTGGCGCAGGGGGCTAAGCACAGATACGCAGTATTTT.

The chain couples TRBV7-9 to TRBJ1-3; possibly TRBD1 for D (6 bases). Germline V gives CDR1 SEHNR, CDR2 FQNEAQ (reference sequence). The CDR3 extends over 17 amino acids. The ends were cut back, 5 bases at V and 2 bases at J, with 19 bases in the middle. In nucleotides, the CDR3 is TGTGCCAGCAGCCCTGCCACCCACACAGGGCCTGGAAACACCATATATTTT. Residues: CASSPATHTGPGNTIYF. Full variable domain (missing parts from reference TRBV7-9 and TRBJ1-3): DTGVSQNPRHKITKRGQNVTFRCDPISEHNRLYWYRQTLGQGPEFLTYFQNEAQLEKSRLLSDRFSAERPKGSFSTLEIQRTEQGDSAMYLCASSPATHTGPGNTIYFGEGSWLTVV.

V is TRBV21-1 and J is TRBJ2-7; TRBD2 was called by the table and not checked on the DNA. TRBV21-1 is termed a pseudogene. This CDR3 has 11 amino acids. The CDR3 spells CATKKLRGGTF. In DNA, the CDR3 is TGTGCCACCAAAAAACTCCGCGGGGGGACGTTC.

The chain carries TRBV19 and TRBJ1-1, with TRBD1 as a possible D gene (6 bases). Deletions cut 3 bases from V and 1 base from J, with 18 bases between. The CDR3 sequence is 17 residues long. The germline gives CDR1 LNHDA, CDR2 SQIVND (reference sequence). The CDR3 sequence: CASSILGGHLSNTEAFF. CDR3 coding DNA: TGTGCCAGTAGTATTCTTGGGGGGCACCTGTCGAACACTGAAGCTTTCTTT.